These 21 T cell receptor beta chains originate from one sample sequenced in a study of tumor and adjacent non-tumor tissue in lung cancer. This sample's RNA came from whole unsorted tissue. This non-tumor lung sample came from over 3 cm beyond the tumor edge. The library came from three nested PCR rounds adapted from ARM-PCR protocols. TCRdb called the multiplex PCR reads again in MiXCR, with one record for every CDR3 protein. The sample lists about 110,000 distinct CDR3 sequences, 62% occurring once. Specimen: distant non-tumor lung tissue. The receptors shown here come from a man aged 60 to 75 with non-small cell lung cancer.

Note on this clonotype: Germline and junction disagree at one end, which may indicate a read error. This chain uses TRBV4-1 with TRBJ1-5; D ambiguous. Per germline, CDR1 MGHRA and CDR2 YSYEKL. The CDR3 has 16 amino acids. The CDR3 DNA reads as TGCGCCAGCAGCCAAGATCCGGGAAATATCAATCACCCCCAGCATTTT. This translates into CASSQDPGNINHPQHF.

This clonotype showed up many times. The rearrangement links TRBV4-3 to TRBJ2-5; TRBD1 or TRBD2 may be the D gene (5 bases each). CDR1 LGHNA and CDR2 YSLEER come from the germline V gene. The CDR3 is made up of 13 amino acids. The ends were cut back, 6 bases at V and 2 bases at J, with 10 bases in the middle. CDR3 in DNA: TGCGCCAGCAGTCGGGACCGTCAAGAGACCCAGTACTTC. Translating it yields CASSRDRQETQYF.

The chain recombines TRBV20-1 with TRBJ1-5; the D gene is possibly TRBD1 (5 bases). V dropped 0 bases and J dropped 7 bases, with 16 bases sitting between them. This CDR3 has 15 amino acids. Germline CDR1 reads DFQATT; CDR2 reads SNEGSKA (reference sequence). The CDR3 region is CSAREWGAGTQPQHF. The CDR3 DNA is TGCAGTGCTAGAGAGTGGGGTGCAGGGACCCAGCCCCAGCATTTT.

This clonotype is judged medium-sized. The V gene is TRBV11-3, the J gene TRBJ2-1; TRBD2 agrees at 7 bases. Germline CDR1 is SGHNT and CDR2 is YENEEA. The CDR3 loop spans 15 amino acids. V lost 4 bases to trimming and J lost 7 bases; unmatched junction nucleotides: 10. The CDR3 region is CASSYSVGAGNEQFF. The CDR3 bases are TGTGCCAGCAGCTATAGCGTCGGAGCGGGAAATGAGCAGTTCTTC.

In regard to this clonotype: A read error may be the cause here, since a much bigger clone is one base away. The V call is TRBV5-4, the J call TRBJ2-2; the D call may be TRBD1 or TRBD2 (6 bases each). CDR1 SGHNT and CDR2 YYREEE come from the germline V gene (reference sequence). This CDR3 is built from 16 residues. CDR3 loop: CTSSWGAGTNTGELFF. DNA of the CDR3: TGTACCAGCAGCTGGGGGGCAGGTACGAACACCGGGGAGCTGTTTTTT. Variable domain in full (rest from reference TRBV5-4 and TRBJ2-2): ETGVTQSPTHLIKTRGQQVTLRCSSQSGHNTVSWYQQALGQGPQFIFQYYREEENGRGNFPPRFSGLQFPNYSSELNVNALELDDSALYLCTSSWGAGTNTGELFFGEGSRLTVL.

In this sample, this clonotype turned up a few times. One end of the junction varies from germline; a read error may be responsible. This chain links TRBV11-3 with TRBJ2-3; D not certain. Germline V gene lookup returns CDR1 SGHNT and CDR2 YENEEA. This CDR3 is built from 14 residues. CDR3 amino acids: CASSLVGYTDTQHF. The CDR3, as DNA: TGTGCCAGCAGCTTAGTCGGCTACACAGATACACAACATTTT.

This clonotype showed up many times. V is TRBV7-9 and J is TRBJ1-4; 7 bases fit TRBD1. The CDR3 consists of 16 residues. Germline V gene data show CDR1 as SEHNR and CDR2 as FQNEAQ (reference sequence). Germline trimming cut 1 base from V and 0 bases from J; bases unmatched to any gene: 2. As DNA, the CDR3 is TGTGCCAGCAGCTTAGGGGGGACAGCAACTAATGAAAAACTGTTTTTT. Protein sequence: CASSLGGTATNEKLFF.

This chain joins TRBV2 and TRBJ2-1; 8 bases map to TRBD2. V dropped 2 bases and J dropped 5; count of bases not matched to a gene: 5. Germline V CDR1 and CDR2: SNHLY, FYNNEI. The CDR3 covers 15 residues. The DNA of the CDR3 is TGTGCCAGCAGTGAAAGAACTAGCGGCAACAATGAGCAGTTCTTC. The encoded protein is CASSERTSGNNEQFF.

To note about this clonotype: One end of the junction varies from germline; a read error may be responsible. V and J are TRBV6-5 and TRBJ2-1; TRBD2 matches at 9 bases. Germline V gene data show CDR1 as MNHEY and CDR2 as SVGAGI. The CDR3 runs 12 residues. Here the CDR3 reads CATSQTSGEQLF. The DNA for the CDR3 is TGTGCCACCAGTCAGACTAGCGGTGAGCAGCTCTTC.

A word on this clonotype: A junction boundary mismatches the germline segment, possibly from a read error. CDR3 loop: CVSSLPGSSGNTIYF. The CDR3 DNA sequence: TGTGTCAGCAGTTTACCGGGGAGTTCTGGAAACACCATATATTTT. This sequence joins TRBV12-3 or TRBV12-4 and TRBJ1-3, with D unresolved. This CDR3 has 15 residues.

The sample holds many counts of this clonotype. CDR3 in amino acids: CASSPMTSGYEQFF. Written as DNA, the CDR3 is TGCGCCAGCAGCCCGATGACTAGCGGGTATGAGCAGTTCTTC. This sequence joins TRBV4-1 and TRBJ2-1; 10 bases are shared with TRBD2. CDR3 length equals 14 residues. J was trimmed by 8 bases and V by 4 bases; bases with no gene match: 5. The germline gives CDR1 MGHRA, CDR2 YSYEKL.

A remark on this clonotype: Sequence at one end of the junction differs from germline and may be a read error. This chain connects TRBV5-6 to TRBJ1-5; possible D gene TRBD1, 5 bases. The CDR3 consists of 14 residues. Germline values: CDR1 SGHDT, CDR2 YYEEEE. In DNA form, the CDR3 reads TGTACCAGCAGCTTGAGGGACTCGGGGCAGCCCCAGCATTTT. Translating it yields CTSSLRDSGQPQHF.

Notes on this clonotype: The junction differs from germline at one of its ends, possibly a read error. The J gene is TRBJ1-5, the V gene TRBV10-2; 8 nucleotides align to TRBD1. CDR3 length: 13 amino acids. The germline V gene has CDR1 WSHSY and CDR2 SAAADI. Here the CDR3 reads CASNGTGNRPQHF. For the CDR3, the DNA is TGCGCCAGCAATGGGACAGGAAATCGGCCCCAGCATTTT.

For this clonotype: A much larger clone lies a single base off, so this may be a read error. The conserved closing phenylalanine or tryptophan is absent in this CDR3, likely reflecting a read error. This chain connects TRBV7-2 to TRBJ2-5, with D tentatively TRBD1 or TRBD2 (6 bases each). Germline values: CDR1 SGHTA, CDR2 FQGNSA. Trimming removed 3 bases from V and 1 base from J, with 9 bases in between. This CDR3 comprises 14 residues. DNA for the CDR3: TGTGCCAGCAGCTTCGGAGGGGGCCAAGAGACCCAGTACCTC. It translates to CASSFGGGQETQYL.

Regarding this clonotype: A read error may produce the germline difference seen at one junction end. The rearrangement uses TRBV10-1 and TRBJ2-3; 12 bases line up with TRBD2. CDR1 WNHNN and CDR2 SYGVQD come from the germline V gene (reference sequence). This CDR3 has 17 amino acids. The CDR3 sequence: CASSDPLAGGLTDMQCF. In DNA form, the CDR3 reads TGCGCCAGCAGTGATCCACTAGCGGGGGGCCTCACAGATATGCAGTGTTTT.

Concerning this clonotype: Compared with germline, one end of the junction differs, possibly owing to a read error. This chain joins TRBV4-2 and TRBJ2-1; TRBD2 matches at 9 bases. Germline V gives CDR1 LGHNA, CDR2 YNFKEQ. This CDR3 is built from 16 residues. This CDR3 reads CARRQDVAGGHNEQFF. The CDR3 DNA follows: TGTGCCCGCAGGCAAGATGTGGCGGGAGGGCACAATGAGCAGTTCTTC.

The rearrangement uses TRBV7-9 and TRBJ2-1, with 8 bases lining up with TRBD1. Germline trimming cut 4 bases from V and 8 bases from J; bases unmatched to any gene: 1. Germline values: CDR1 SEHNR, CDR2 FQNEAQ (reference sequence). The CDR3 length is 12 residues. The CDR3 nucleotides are TGTGCCAGCAGCTCGACAGGGGATGAGCAGTTCTTC. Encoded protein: CASSSTGDEQFF.

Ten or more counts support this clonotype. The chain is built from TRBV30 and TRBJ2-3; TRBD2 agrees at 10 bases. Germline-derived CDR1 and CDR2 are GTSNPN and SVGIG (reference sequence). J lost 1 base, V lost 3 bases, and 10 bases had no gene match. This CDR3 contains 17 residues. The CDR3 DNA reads TGTGCCTGGAGCAAACGAGCGGGAGGGGTAGGCACAGATACGCAGTATTTT. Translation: CAWSKRAGGVGTDTQYF. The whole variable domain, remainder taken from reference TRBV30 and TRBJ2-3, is SQTIHQWPATLVQPVGSPLSLECTVEGTSNPNLYWYRQAAGRGLQLLFYSVGIGQISSEVPQNLSASRPQDRQFILSSKKLLLSDSGFYLCAWSKRAGGVGTDTQYFGPGTRLTVL.

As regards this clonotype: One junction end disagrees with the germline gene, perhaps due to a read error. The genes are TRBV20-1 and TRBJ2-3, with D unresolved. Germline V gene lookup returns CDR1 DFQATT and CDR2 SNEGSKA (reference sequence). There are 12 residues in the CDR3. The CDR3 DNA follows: TGCAGTGCTCCCTCTAGAGGAGATATGCAGTATTTT. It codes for CSAPSRGDMQYF.

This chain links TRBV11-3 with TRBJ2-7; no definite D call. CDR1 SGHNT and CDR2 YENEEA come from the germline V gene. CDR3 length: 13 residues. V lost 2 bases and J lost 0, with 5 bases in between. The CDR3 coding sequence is TGTGCCAGCAGCTTATCCGACTCCTACGAGCAGTACTTC. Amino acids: CASSLSDSYEQYF.

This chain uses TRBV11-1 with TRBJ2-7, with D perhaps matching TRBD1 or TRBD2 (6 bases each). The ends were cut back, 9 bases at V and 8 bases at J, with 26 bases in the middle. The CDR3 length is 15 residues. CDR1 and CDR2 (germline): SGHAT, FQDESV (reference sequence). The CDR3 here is CASSTAGQGRYKQYF. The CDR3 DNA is TGTGCCAGTAGCACCGCGGGACAAGGGCGTTACAAGCAGTACTTC. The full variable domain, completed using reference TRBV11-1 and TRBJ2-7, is EAEVAQSPRYKITEKSQAVAFWCDPISGHATLYWYRQILGQGPELLVQFQDESVVDDSQLPKDRFSAERLKGVDSTLKIQPAELGDSAMYLCASSTAGQGRYKQYFGPGTRLTVT.